This T cell receptor (beta chain) was documented in a study of identical twins. TCRdb re-called the 5' RACE reads through MiXCR, storing one row per CDR3 protein. This sample has fewer than 250,000 distinct CDR3 sequences; less than 10% occur once, and the top ten carry about 5%. V lost 0 bases and J 5 bases, leaving 16 bases between the germline ends. This CDR3 is built from 16 residues. Looked up from germline, CDR1 is LGHNA and CDR2 is YNFKEQ. The chain links TRBV4-2 to TRBJ2-5; D is perhaps TRBD2 (7 bases). Sequencing input: memory (CD45RO+) T cells sorted from blood. The receptor was isolated from a woman aged 18 to 35 in good health. The DNA of the CDR3 is TGTGCCAGCAGCCAAGAACCGCGGGGGCCTGGCGAGACCCAGTACTTC. Its translation is CASSQEPRGPGETQYF.